These 31 T cell receptor beta chains came from one sample sequenced in a study of blood T cell repertoires in COVID-19. TCRdb keeps only in-frame clones here, not all; method: immunoSEQ multiplex PCR. The sample holds about 39,000 clones; more than 80% are singletons and the top ten take around 4%. The sequencing input was peripheral blood. Receptors were obtained from a man aged 55 to 70 with acute or convalescent COVID-19.

The chain joins TRBV4-2 to TRBJ2-7, with 9 bases matching TRBD2. The CDR3 sequence is 16 residues long. The V gene end was trimmed by 4 bases and the J gene end by 0 bases; junction bases not matched to a gene: 7. Germline V lookup: CDR1 LGHNA, CDR2 YNFKEQ. CDR3 sequence reads: CASSPRGAGGSYEQYF. Written as DNA, the CDR3 is TGTGCCAGCAGCCCCCGTGGAGCGGGGGGCTCCTACGAGCAGTACTTC.

The CDR3 region is CASSLNPQGYDTQYF. The CDR3, as DNA: TGTGCCAGCAGCTTAAATCCCCAGGGTTACGATACGCAGTATTTT. The rearrangement uses TRBV11-3 and TRBJ2-3; TRBD1 might be the D (5 bases). Trimming removed 2 bases at V and 6 bases at J, with 15 bases between. Per the germline V gene, CDR1 is SGHNT and CDR2 is YENEEA. This CDR3 is built from 15 residues.

The CDR3 reads CAWSVVENTEAFF. The CDR3 DNA sequence: TGTGCCTGGAGTGTAGTAGAGAACACTGAAGCTTTCTTT. The chain couples TRBV30 to TRBJ1-1; the D is unclear. Germline V gene lookup returns CDR1 GTSNPN and CDR2 SVGIG (reference sequence). This CDR3 has 13 residues. V lost 0 bases and J lost 1, with 6 bases in between.

This chain joins TRBV15 and TRBJ2-1, with TRBD2 identical over 14 bases. The CDR3 consists of 14 residues. The V segment lost 6 bases and the J segment 6 bases; nucleotides outside the gene matches: 1. Germline values: CDR1 LNHNV, CDR2 YYDKDF (reference sequence). CDR3 sequence: CATRGLAGANEQFF. Written as DNA, the CDR3 is TGTGCCACCAGGGGACTAGCGGGAGCCAATGAGCAGTTCTTC.

This clone has only a few counts. The chain joins TRBV2 to TRBJ1-1; possibly TRBD1 for D (6 bases). CDR3 length: 15 amino acids. The germline V gene encodes CDR1 SNHLY and CDR2 FYNNEI. Trimming took 2 bases from V and 1 from J, leaving 11 bases between them. The CDR3 DNA sequence: TGTGCCAGCAGTGAATGGGTGGGGGCGAACACTGAAGCTTTCTTT. This encodes CASSEWVGANTEAFF.

CDR3 region: CAWRGAGGTGELFF. In DNA, the CDR3 is TGTGCCTGGAGGGGGGCAGGGGGCACCGGGGAGCTGTTTTTT. The gene calls are TRBV30 and TRBJ2-2; TRBD1 matches 7 bases. Germline V gene data show CDR1 as GTSNPN and CDR2 as SVGIG (reference sequence). The V gene end was trimmed by 3 bases and the J gene end by 4 bases; junction bases not matched to a gene: 5. This CDR3 is built from 14 residues.

The CDR3 nucleotides read TGTGCCAGCAGCTCCCCAGGGAGGGGTGAAAAACTGTTTTTT. This sequence encodes CASSSPGRGEKLFF. The chain couples TRBV11-2 to TRBJ1-4; D perhaps matches TRBD1 (5 bases). This CDR3 has 14 amino acids. V lost 4 bases, J lost 7 bases, and 13 bases lay in between. From germline, CDR1 is SGHAT and CDR2 FQNNGV. Filled out from reference TRBV11-2 and TRBJ1-4, the complete variable domain reads EAGVAQSPRYKIIEKRQSVAFWCNPISGHATLYWYQQILGQGPKLLIQFQNNGVVDDSQLPKDRFSAERLKGVDSTLKIQPAKLEDSAVYLCASSSPGRGEKLFFGSGTQLSVL.

The rearrangement joins TRBV7-3 to TRBJ2-3; D is possibly TRBD2 (5 bases). CDR1 and CDR2 from the germline V gene are SGHTA and FQGTGA. V was clipped by 5 bases and J by 2 bases, with 11 bases between them. The CDR3 spans 14 residues. The CDR3 loop is CASSVRGLTDTQYF. The CDR3 DNA reads TGTGCCAGCAGCGTCAGAGGGCTCACAGATACGCAGTATTTT.

The chain has TRBV19 and TRBJ2-5; TRBD1 matches at 9 bases. There are 13 residues in the CDR3. The V gene end was trimmed by 9 bases and the J gene end by 4 bases; junction bases not matched to a gene: 6. Germline loops: CDR1 LNHDA, CDR2 SQIVND (reference sequence). Written as DNA, the CDR3 is TGTGCCAGGAGGGACAGGGAGGGAGAGACCCAGTACTTC. The encoded protein is CARRDREGETQYF. Full variable domain (missing parts from reference TRBV19 and TRBJ2-5): DGGITQSPKYLFRKEGQNVTLSCEQNLNHDAMYWYRQDPGQGLRLIYYSQIVNDFQKGDIAEGYSVSREKKESFPLTVTSAQKNPTAFYLCARRDREGETQYFGPGTRLLVL.

V and J are TRBV14 and TRBJ2-7; TRBD2 is a possible D gene (5 bases). Germline V gives CDR1 SGHDN, CDR2 FVKESK. This CDR3 spans 22 amino acids. With 0 bases removed from V and 0 bases from J, the gap between germline ends came to 30 bases. This chain's CDR3 is CASSQDSGMHQIYLWGSYEQYF. For the CDR3, the DNA is TGTGCCAGCAGCCAAGATTCCGGGATGCACCAGATCTACCTATGGGGCTCCTACGAGCAGTACTTC.

The rearrangement uses TRBV5-1 and TRBJ1-4; D gene uncertain. Germline CDR1 SGHRS, CDR2 YFSETQ. The length of the CDR3 is 15 residues. Trimming pared 1 base from V and 6 bases from J, leaving 13 bases between. The CDR3 region is CASSLTDWADEKLFF. CDR3 DNA: TGCGCCAGCAGCTTGACGGACTGGGCGGATGAAAAACTGTTTTTT.

This clone has just one count. The gene calls are TRBV24-1 and TRBJ2-5, with 9 nucleotides matching TRBD1. The V and J ends lost 4 bases and 1 base, in that order; junction bases with no gene match: 3. The CDR3 contains 15 residues. Germline V gives CDR1 KGHDR, CDR2 SFDVKD. This CDR3 reads CATSDPGQGQETQYF. The CDR3, as DNA: TGTGCCACCAGTGACCCGGGACAGGGCCAAGAGACCCAGTACTTC.

The chain is built from TRBV2 and TRBJ1-2; the match to TRBD1 covers 8 bases. The CDR3 length is 15 residues. The germline gives CDR1 SNHLY, CDR2 FYNNEI. The J segment lost 4 bases and the V segment lost 7 bases, leaving 11 bases of the junction unmatched. CDR3: CASMQGATRGYGYTF. CDR3 in DNA: TGTGCCAGCATGCAGGGGGCCACTCGCGGCTATGGCTACACCTTC.

The V call is TRBV7-8, the J call TRBJ1-1; 7 bases agree with TRBD1. CDR3 length: 14 residues. Germline assignment: CDR1 SGHVS and CDR2 FQNEAQ. V dropped 4 bases and J dropped 6; count of bases not matched to a gene: 8. DNA of the CDR3: TGTGCCAGCAGCTCGACAGGGACAACAGCTGAAGCTTTCTTT. It translates to CASSSTGTTAEAFF.

The chain has TRBV18 and TRBJ2-7; 11 bases fit TRBD1. Germline lookup yields CDR1 KGHSH and CDR2 LQKENI. Trimming cost V 2 bases and J 4 bases; bases outside gene matches: 10. The CDR3 has 17 amino acids. The CDR3 DNA reads TGTGCCAGCTCACCAGGGACAGGGGGTAGCGGTGGGTACGAGCAGTACTTC. Translation: CASSPGTGGSGGYEQYF. The full variable domain, in which reference TRBV18 and TRBJ2-7 provide the parts outside the CDR3, is NAGVMQNPRHLVRRRGQEARLRCSPMKGHSHVYWYRQLPEEGLKFMVYLQKENIIDESGMPKERFSAEFPKEGPSILRIQQVVRGDSAAYFCASSPGTGGSGGYEQYFGPGTRLTVT.

The chain combines TRBV12-3 or TRBV12-4 with TRBJ2-3; no reliable D call. V was shortened by 6 bases and J by 4 bases, with 8 bases between the two germline ends. This CDR3 contains 12 residues. CDR3 DNA: TGTGCCAGCAGCCTTAGTGCAGATACGCAGTATTTT. Its protein product is CASSLSADTQYF.

The chain couples TRBV21-1 to TRBJ1-5. TRBV21-1 is designated a pseudogene. The CDR3 is 15 amino acids. CDR3 nucleotides: TGTGCCAGCAGCAAAGTCGGGGGGTCCGAGCAGCCCCAGCATTTT. Residues: CASSKVGGSEQPQHF.

The J gene is TRBJ2-7, the V gene TRBV4-2; 7 bases are a match to TRBD2. The CDR3 is 16 residues long. Germline CDR1 reads LGHNA; CDR2 reads YNFKEQ. V shed 0 bases and J 0 bases; nucleotides not matched to a gene: 5. CDR3 coding DNA: TGTGCCAGCAGCCAAGATCAGGCTAGCGGCTCCTACGAGCAGTACTTC. Its protein product is CASSQDQASGSYEQYF.

The chain has TRBV18 and TRBJ1-4; 7 positions match TRBD1. Germline trimming cut 3 bases from V and 8 bases from J; bases unmatched to any gene: 3. Germline V gene sequence: CDR1 KGHSH, CDR2 LQKENI. The CDR3 contains 13 residues. This CDR3 reads CASSPGQSEKLFF. CDR3 DNA: TGTGCCAGCTCACCGGGACAGTCAGAAAAACTGTTTTTT.

V is TRBV4-3 and J is TRBJ2-5, with D perhaps matching TRBD1 (7 bases). Deletions cut 3 bases from V and 4 bases from J, with 18 bases between. The CDR3 is made up of 16 amino acids. Germline CDR1 LGHNA, CDR2 YSLEER. The CDR3, as DNA: TGCGCCAGCAGCCAGGGTGGGGGGCAGGGGGGAGAGACCCAGTACTTC. Protein sequence: CASSQGGGQGGETQYF.

This chain links TRBV5-5 with TRBJ2-7; D remains ambiguous. Trimming removed 0 bases from V and 3 bases from J, with 7 bases in between. This CDR3 region has 13 residues. The germline V gene encodes CDR1 SGHKS and CDR2 YYEKEE (reference sequence). DNA for the CDR3: TGTGCCAGCAGCTTGGCCAGTTTCTACGAGCAGTACTTC. Its translation is CASSLASFYEQYF.

The CDR3 here is CASRNEDTQYF. The CDR3 coding sequence is TGTGCCAGCAGGAACGAGGATACGCAGTATTTT. The rearrangement joins TRBV6-5 to TRBJ2-3; D is uncertain. This CDR3 region has 11 residues. Germline V lookup: CDR1 MNHEY, CDR2 SVGAGI. V lost 6 bases to trimming and J lost 6 bases, with 7 bases between them.

The rearrangement joins TRBV7-2 to TRBJ2-2, with TRBD2 matching over 9 bases. This CDR3 region has 15 residues. Germline V CDR1 and CDR2: SGHTA, FQGNSA. J lost 6 bases, V lost 6 bases, and 8 bases had no gene match. The CDR3 is CASSFGGTSPGELFF. CDR3 in DNA: TGTGCCAGCAGTTTCGGCGGGACTAGCCCCGGGGAGCTGTTTTTT.

DNA of the CDR3: TGTGCCAGCAGCCGCATGGCGGGGGTTGCAGATACGCAGTATTTT. Amino acid sequence: CASSRMAGVADTQYF. V gene TRBV3-1 (or the pseudogene TRBV3-2) combines with J gene TRBJ2-3, with 7 bases that match TRBD2. Germline V gives CDR1 LGHDT, CDR2 YNNKEL (reference sequence). V gave up 4 bases and J gave up 4 bases; unmatched junction bases: 8. The CDR3 runs to 15 residues.

This sequence joins TRBV14 and TRBJ2-2, with D tentatively TRBD1 (7 bases). Germline-derived CDR1 and CDR2 are SGHDN and FVKESK. CDR3 size: 16 residues. The V end lost 1 base, the J end lost 7 bases, and 16 bases lay between the germline ends. The CDR3 loop reads CASSQVGGGPYGELFF. CDR3 nucleotide sequence: TGTGCCAGCAGCCAAGTTGGAGGGGGCCCTTACGGGGAGCTGTTTTTT.

This clone was observed once. The genes are TRBV2 and TRBJ2-7; weak D call: TRBD1 (5 bases). Trimming took 1 base from V and 2 from J, leaving 15 bases between them. Germline V gene lookup returns CDR1 SNHLY and CDR2 FYNNEI. The CDR3 has 16 amino acids. DNA for the CDR3: TGTGCCAGCAGTGAAGACGGCGGAACAGGTCCCTACGAGCAGTACTTC. This codes for CASSEDGGTGPYEQYF.

J is TRBJ2-3 and V is TRBV7-2, with D perhaps TRBD2 (7 bases). The CDR3 is 15 residues long. The V end was cut by 6 bases, the J end by 2 bases, with 15 bases between. Germline loops: CDR1 SGHTA, CDR2 FQGNSA. As DNA, the CDR3 is TGTGCCAGCAGTTACGCGGGGGCGGACACAGATACGCAGTATTTT. Its protein product is CASSYAGADTDTQYF.

As for this clone: Other nucleotide sequences from this sample produce the same CDR3. The V gene is TRBV6-5, the J gene TRBJ1-5; D may be TRBD1 (5 bases). V was shortened by 0 bases and J by 4 bases, with 7 bases between the two germline ends. The CDR3 runs to 14 residues. CDR1 and CDR2 from the germline V gene are MNHEY and SVGAGI. The CDR3 loop reads CASSYSRGNQPQHF. CDR3 DNA sequence: TGTGCCAGCAGTTACTCGCGGGGGAATCAGCCCCAGCATTTT.

The chain employs TRBV28 and TRBJ1-1, with TRBD1 matching 8 bases. The germline V gene encodes CDR1 MDHEN and CDR2 SYDVKM. V gave up 6 bases and J gave up 4 bases; unmatched junction bases: 7. The CDR3 length is 14 residues. This CDR3 is CASSNRGMATEAFF. As DNA, the CDR3 is TGTGCCAGCAGCAACAGGGGGATGGCCACTGAAGCTTTCTTT.

The rearrangement links TRBV19 to TRBJ1-5; TRBD1 matches at 7 bases. The CDR3 extends over 15 amino acids. Germline values: CDR1 LNHDA, CDR2 SQIVND (reference sequence). Germline trimming cut 2 bases from V and 4 bases from J; bases unmatched to any gene: 5. The CDR3 loop is CASSIQQGGNQPQHF. CDR3 DNA: TGTGCCAGTAGTATACAGCAGGGGGGAAATCAGCCCCAGCATTTT.

The rearrangement uses TRBV28 and TRBJ2-1; 8 bases line up with TRBD2. Germline V lookup: CDR1 MDHEN, CDR2 SYDVKM. The CDR3 has 13 amino acids. V dropped 2 bases and J dropped 9; count of bases not matched to a gene: 3. The CDR3 here is CASSLTSGGEQFF. In DNA, the CDR3 is TGTGCCAGCAGTTTAACTAGCGGTGGTGAGCAGTTCTTC.